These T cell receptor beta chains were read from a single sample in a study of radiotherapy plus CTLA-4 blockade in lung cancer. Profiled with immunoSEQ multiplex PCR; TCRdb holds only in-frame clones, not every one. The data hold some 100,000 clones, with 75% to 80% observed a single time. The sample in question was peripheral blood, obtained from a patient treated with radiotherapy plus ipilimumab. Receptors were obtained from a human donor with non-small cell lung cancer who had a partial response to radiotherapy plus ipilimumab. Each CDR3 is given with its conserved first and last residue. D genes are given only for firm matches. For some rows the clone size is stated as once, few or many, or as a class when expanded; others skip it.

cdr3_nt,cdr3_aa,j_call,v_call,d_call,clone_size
TGTGCCAGCAGCGGGGCCTCTGGAAACACCATATATTTT,CASSGASGNTIYF,TRBJ1-3,TRBV7-3,-,few
TGTGCCAGCAGCCCGGGGGGTCGCAATCAGCCCCAGCATTTT,CASSPGGRNQPQHF,TRBJ1-5,TRBV9,-,-
TGTGCCAGCAGATTCCTAGCGGGAGGGACAGATACGCAGTATTTT,CASRFLAGGTDTQYF,TRBJ2-3,TRBV28,TRBD2,-
TGTGCCAGCAGCTTAGGGACAGTCTCTGGAAACACCATATATTTT,CASSLGTVSGNTIYF,TRBJ1-3,TRBV7-2,-,few
TGTGCCAGTAGAGAGGCCAGGGGAAGGGACACTGAAGCTTTCTTT,CASREARGRDTEAFF,TRBJ1-1,TRBV19,-,few
TGTGCCACCAGCAGGGAAAGATCGGATCAGGGACAGAACACTGAAGCTTTCTTT,CATSRERSDQGQNTEAFF,TRBJ1-1,TRBV15,-,-
TGTGCCACCAGCAGACAGGGAAGCAATCAGCCCCAGCATTTT,CATSRQGSNQPQHF,TRBJ1-5,TRBV15,-,-
TGTGCCAGCAGGTCCCGGACTAGTTCCGGGGAGCTGTTTTTT,CASRSRTSSGELFF,TRBJ2-2,TRBV6-5,TRBD2,-
TGTGCCAGCAGCTTGGCTGCGGGAAGGCATGAGCAGTTCTTC,CASSLAAGRHEQFF,TRBJ2-1,TRBV5-6,-,-
TGTGCCAGTTTATCTCCGGCCGCGCGCGGTTTCACCGGGGAGCTGTTTTTT,CASLSPAARGFTGELFF,TRBJ2-2,TRBV28,-,-
TGCAGCGTTCAGGTAGCGGGAATTCAGCAGTACTTC,CSVQVAGIQQYF,TRBJ2-7,TRBV29-1,TRBD2,-
TGTGCCAGCAGCGTAGCCTTCTCCCTACAGTACTTC,CASSVAFSLQYF,TRBJ2-5,TRBV9,-,once
TGTGCCAGCAGCCAAATAGCCGGCAATGAGCAGTTCTTC,CASSQIAGNEQFF,TRBJ2-1,TRBV4-2,-,-
TGTGCCAGCAGTTTCAGGTTTGGTGGGTCGCGGGTTCAGTACTTC,CASSFRFGGSRVQYF,TRBJ2-4,TRBV28,-,-
TGTGCCACCAGCAGAGATTCTAGCGAGAGCTCCTACAATGAGCAGTTCTTC,CATSRDSSESSYNEQFF,TRBJ2-1,TRBV15,-,-
TGTGCCAGCAGTCCCGTTGGGCAGGCTTATAATTCACCCCTCCACTTT,CASSPVGQAYNSPLHF,TRBJ1-6,TRBV28,-,-
TGTGCCAGCAGTCTTGCGGGAGGGCCGTTGGGCGAGCAGTACTTC,CASSLAGGPLGEQYF,TRBJ2-7,TRBV28,TRBD2,-
TGCGCCAGCAGCTTGGACCAGGGACAGGGGTCCCACGAGCAGTACTTC,CASSLDQGQGSHEQYF,TRBJ2-7,TRBV5-1,TRBD1,-
TGCGCCAGCAGCTTGCGGACTAGCGGGAGCCTCTACAATGAGCAGTTCTTC,CASSLRTSGSLYNEQFF,TRBJ2-1,TRBV5-1,TRBD2,-
TGCGCCAGTACCGACAGTGCATCCTACGAGCAGTACTTC,CASTDSASYEQYF,TRBJ2-7,TRBV5-1,-,-
TGTGCCAGCAGTCCCGGGACATCCGGAAACACCATATATTTT,CASSPGTSGNTIYF,TRBJ1-3,TRBV14,-,-
TGTGCCAGCAGTCGCGTCAATGAGCAGTTCTTC,CASSRVNEQFF,TRBJ2-1,TRBV2,-,-
TGTGCCAGCACCTCGGGACAGGGGCCATACGAGCAGTACTTC,CASTSGQGPYEQYF,TRBJ2-7,TRBV19,TRBD1,few
TGTGCCAGCAGTCCGAGGACAGGGAGAGTATATTCACCCCTCCACTTT,CASSPRTGRVYSPLHF,TRBJ1-6,TRBV28,TRBD1,once
TGCGCCAGCAGCTTGGCCGGGACTAGCGGCTCCTACAATGAGCAGTTCTTC,CASSLAGTSGSYNEQFF,TRBJ2-1,TRBV5-1,TRBD2,-
TGTGCCTGGAGTGTCCCGTTGACAGGGTACGGGACCCAGTACTTC,CAWSVPLTGYGTQYF,TRBJ2-5,TRBV30,TRBD1,-
TGTGCCAGCAGTTTATACGGAATACTGACAGGCACTGAAGCTTTCTTT,CASSLYGILTGTEAFF,TRBJ1-1,TRBV28,-,-
TGTGCCAGCAGTGAAGGCTTGGGACAGAAGCATTTT,CASSEGLGQKHF,TRBJ1-5,TRBV6-1,TRBD1,once
TGTGCCAGCAGCGTGGGTGGACAGGGAATTATCTATGGCTACACCTTC,CASSVGGQGIIYGYTF,TRBJ1-2,TRBV9,TRBD1,-
TGTGCCAGCAGAGGACAGGGTTTCACCTACAATGAGCAGTTCTTC,CASRGQGFTYNEQFF,TRBJ2-1,TRBV28,TRBD1,-
TGTGCCAGCAGAGGGGGACAGGCAAGCACAGATACGCAGTATTTT,CASRGGQASTDTQYF,TRBJ2-3,TRBV2,TRBD1,-
TGCGCCAGCAGCCAAGAATCCAGGCAGGAGGTGGACAGGGCAACTGAAGCTTTCTTT,CASSQESRQEVDRATEAFF,TRBJ1-1,TRBV4-1,TRBD1,-
TGTGCCTGTCTACCGGGACAGGGGGCAGTCGGGGAGCTGTTTTTT,CACLPGQGAVGELFF,TRBJ2-2,TRBV30,TRBD1,-
TGTGCCAGCAGTAAGGACAGCCGACCCCTCTACGAGCAGTACTTC,CASSKDSRPLYEQYF,TRBJ2-7,TRBV28,-,-
TGCAGCGCTCAAGCTAGCTCCTACAATGAGCAGTTCTTC,CSAQASSYNEQFF,TRBJ2-1,TRBV29-1,-,-
TGTGCCAGCAGCCCCTGGCCTAGCCGAAGCTCCTACAATGAGCAGTTCTTC,CASSPWPSRSSYNEQFF,TRBJ2-1,TRBV7-2,-,-
TGTGCCAGCAGCTTAGCGCCGGGAAGGGAACAGCCCCAGCATTTT,CASSLAPGREQPQHF,TRBJ1-5,TRBV7-6,-,-
TGTGCCAGTAGTTCTCAAGGACAGGGATACTATGGCTACACCTTC,CASSSQGQGYYGYTF,TRBJ1-2,TRBV19,TRBD1,-
TGTGCCACCTCGGACAGTCCAAGCTCCTACAATGAGCAGTTCTTC,CATSDSPSSYNEQFF,TRBJ2-1,TRBV10-3,-,-
TGTGCCAGCTCACCCCCCCGCGGGCCCGGCTACGAGCAGTACTTC,CASSPPRGPGYEQYF,TRBJ2-7,TRBV18,-,-
TGCGCCAGCAGCTCGGGACTAGCGGGAGTGGCAGATACGCAGTATTTT,CASSSGLAGVADTQYF,TRBJ2-3,TRBV4-3,TRBD2,-
TGTGCCAGCATGGGTCAAACAGGGATCGTCGGGGAGCTGTTTTTT,CASMGQTGIVGELFF,TRBJ2-2,TRBV2,-,-
TGCGCCAGCAGCTTGGCTAGCGGGTTCGGGGGGGAGCAGTACTTC,CASSLASGFGGEQYF,TRBJ2-7,TRBV5-1,TRBD2,-
TGTGCCAGCAGAAAACAGGGGTCCTCCTACGAGCAGTACTTC,CASRKQGSSYEQYF,TRBJ2-7,TRBV6-5,TRBD1,-
TGTGCCAGCCGCCTAGGGGGGGGCACTGAAGCTTTCTTT,CASRLGGGTEAFF,TRBJ1-1,TRBV19,-,few
TGTGCCAGTAGTATAGGACTAGGGGTTTGGGATGAGCAGTTCTTC,CASSIGLGVWDEQFF,TRBJ2-1,TRBV19,-,few
TGTGCCAGCTCACCACGTGCGGATGAGCAGTTCTTC,CASSPRADEQFF,TRBJ2-1,TRBV18,-,-
TGTGCCAGTAGTTCGACTAGCGGGAGGACAGATACGCAGTATTTT,CASSSTSGRTDTQYF,TRBJ2-3,TRBV19,TRBD2,-
TGTGCCAGTAGTTGGGACACCGAAGAGACCCAGTACTTC,CASSWDTEETQYF,TRBJ2-5,TRBV19,-,-
TGTGCCAGCAGGGGGGGGGCCGTGCTTAACACTGAAGCTTTCTTT,CASRGGAVLNTEAFF,TRBJ1-1,TRBV2,-,-
TGTGCCAGTAGTAACAAAGATCTGCCTAATGAAAAACTGTTTTTT,CASSNKDLPNEKLFF,TRBJ1-4,TRBV19,-,many
TGTGCCAGCTCAGGAGCACAGGGTTCCTCTGGAAACACCATATATTTT,CASSGAQGSSGNTIYF,TRBJ1-3,TRBV18,-,few
TGCGCCAGCAGCTTGGGCACAGGGACCGGCGAGCAGTACTTC,CASSLGTGTGEQYF,TRBJ2-7,TRBV5-1,-,-
TGTGCCAGCTCTCCCTTACGCGGGTCCTACAATGAGCAGTTCTTC,CASSPLRGSYNEQFF,TRBJ2-1,TRBV18,-,-
TGTGCCAGCAGCTTAGGAAGTCAGTTCTACAATGAGCAGTTCTTC,CASSLGSQFYNEQFF,TRBJ2-1,TRBV7-2,-,-
TGCGCCAGCAGCTTGGGAAGACAATCTAGCACAGATACGCAGTATTTT,CASSLGRQSSTDTQYF,TRBJ2-3,TRBV5-1,-,-
TGCGCCAGCAGCTCGCGACTAGCGGACACAGATACGCAGTATTTT,CASSSRLADTDTQYF,TRBJ2-3,TRBV5-1,TRBD2,-